The entry that follows covers one T cell receptor beta chain sequence. Deletions cut 3 bases from V and 4 bases from J, with 12 bases between. CDR1 and CDR2 from the germline V gene are WSHSY and SAAADI. The CDR3 extends over 14 amino acids. Extracted RNA was reverse transcribed into cDNA, the sequencing template. Repertoires were generated with immunoSEQ multiplex PCR, while TCRdb's copy carries only in-frame clones and drops some. The table has some 170,000 clones, approximately 62% seen once. These data come from a study of CD8+ T cells in alopecia areata. Study information: Treated patients took oral tofacitinib at 5 to 10 mg twice daily.

J is TRBJ1-2 and V is TRBV10-2; D remains unclear. This receptor was identified in a human donor with alopecia areata. Specimen: CD4+ T cells sorted from blood, collected at week 0. The CDR3 reads CASSDPNSIYGYTF. In DNA, the CDR3 is TGCGCCAGCAGTGATCCGAACTCAATCTATGGCTACACCTTC.